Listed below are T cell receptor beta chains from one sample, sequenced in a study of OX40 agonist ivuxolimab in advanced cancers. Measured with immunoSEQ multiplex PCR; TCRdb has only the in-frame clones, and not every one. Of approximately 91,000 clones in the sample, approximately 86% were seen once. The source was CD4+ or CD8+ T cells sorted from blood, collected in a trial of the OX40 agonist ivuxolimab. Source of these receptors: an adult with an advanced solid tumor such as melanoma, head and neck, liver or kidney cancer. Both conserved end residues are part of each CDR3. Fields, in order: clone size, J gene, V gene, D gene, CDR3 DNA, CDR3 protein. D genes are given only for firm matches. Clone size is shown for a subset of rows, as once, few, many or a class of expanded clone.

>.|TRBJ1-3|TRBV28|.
TGTGCCAGCAGTTGGGGTGCTGGAAACACCATATATTTT
CASSWGAGNTIYF
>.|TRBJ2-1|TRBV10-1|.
TGCGCCAGCAGTGCCGGGACTTACAATGAGCAGTTCTTC
CASSAGTYNEQFF
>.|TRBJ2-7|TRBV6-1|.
TGTGCCAGCAGTGCCCGGAGGGTGGACGAGCAGTACTTC
CASSARRVDEQYF
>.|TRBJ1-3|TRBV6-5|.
TGTGCCAGCAGTTATGGCGGAATTCGATCTGGAAACACCATATATTTT
CASSYGGIRSGNTIYF
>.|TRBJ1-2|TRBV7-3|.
TGTGCCAGCAGTATCGGTCCGAGGGAACGCTACACCTTC
CASSIGPRERYTF
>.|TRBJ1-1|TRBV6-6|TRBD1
TGTGCCAGCAGTACGGGACAGGGAGGCGGTCCCGCTGAAGCTTTCTTT
CASSTGQGGGPAEAFF
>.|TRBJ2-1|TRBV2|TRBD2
TGTGCCAGCAGTGAAAGCGGGGAAGGGGAGCAGTTCTTC
CASSESGEGEQFF
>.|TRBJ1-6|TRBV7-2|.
TGTGCCAGCAGCTTAGTGCGGGTTGGTAATTCACCCCTCCACTTT
CASSLVRVGNSPLHF
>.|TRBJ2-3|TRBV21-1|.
TGTGCCAGCAGCAAAGTCTACAGACAGGGTAAATCAGATACGCAGTATTTT
CASSKVYRQGKSDTQYF
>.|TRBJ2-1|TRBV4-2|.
TGTGCCAGCAGCCAAGGAGGGGGGGCCTCCTACAATGAGCAGTTCTTC
CASSQGGGASYNEQFF
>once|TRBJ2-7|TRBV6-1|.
TGTGCCAGCAGTGAAGACGGGGTTGTACGGTACGAGCAGTACTTC
CASSEDGVVRYEQYF
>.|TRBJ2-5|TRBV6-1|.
TGTGCCAGCAGAAAGGGTCCCGCCCAGCAAGAGACCCAGTACTTC
CASRKGPAQQETQYF
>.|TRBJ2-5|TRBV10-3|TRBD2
TGTGCCACGCGCCCTAGCGGGGGGCAAGAGACCCAGTACTTC
CATRPSGGQETQYF
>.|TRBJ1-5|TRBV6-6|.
TGTGCCAGCAGCTACGACAGTAGCAATCAGCCCCAGCATTTT
CASSYDSSNQPQHF
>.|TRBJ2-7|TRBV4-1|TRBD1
TGCGCCAGCAGCCAAACACGGACAGGGGTTGGCTACGAGCAGTACTTC
CASSQTRTGVGYEQYF
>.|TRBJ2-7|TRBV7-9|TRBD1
TGTGCCAGCAACATGGGACAGGGCTCCTACGAGCAGTACTTC
CASNMGQGSYEQYF
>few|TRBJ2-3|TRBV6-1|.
TGTGCCAGCAGTGAAGCAGGTCGCACAGATACGCAGTATTTT
CASSEAGRTDTQYF
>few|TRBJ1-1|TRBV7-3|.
TGTGCCAGCAGCTTAACCGGAGGGGAAGCTTTCTTT
CASSLTGGEAFF
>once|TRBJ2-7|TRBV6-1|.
TGTGCCAGCATTGGAGCCCTCGAGCAGTACTTC
CASIGALEQYF
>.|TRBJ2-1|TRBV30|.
TGTGCCTGGAGTCCCCGCCAGGGTTGGAATGAGCAGTTCTTC
CAWSPRQGWNEQFF
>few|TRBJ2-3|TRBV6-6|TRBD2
TGTGCCAGCAGTGATAGCGGGGGCACAGATACGCAGTATTTT
CASSDSGGTDTQYF
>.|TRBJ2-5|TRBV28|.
TGTGCCAGCAGTTCGACAAAGCGTTACCAAGAGACCCAGTACTTC
CASSSTKRYQETQYF
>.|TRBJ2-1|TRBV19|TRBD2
TGTGCCAGTACCCGGGGGGGGGCCTTTCTCAATGAGCAGTTCTTC
CASTRGGAFLNEQFF
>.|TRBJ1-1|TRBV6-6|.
TGTGCCACCCGGGGGCTGGGTTTGAGGAGTTACACTGAAGCTTTCTTT
CATRGLGLRSYTEAFF
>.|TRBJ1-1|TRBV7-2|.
TGTGCCAGCAGCTTTAGTCCCTCGGGACGGGGTCGAGCTTTCTTT
CASSFSPSGRGRAFF
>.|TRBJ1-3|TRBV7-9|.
TGTGCCAGCAGCTCTAGCCGCTGGCCCATAGGAAACACCATATATTTT
CASSSSRWPIGNTIYF
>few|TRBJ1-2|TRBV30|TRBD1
TGTGCCTGGAGTGCTGGACAGGGGTATGGCTACACCTTC
CAWSAGQGYGYTF
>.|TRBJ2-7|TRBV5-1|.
TGCGCCAGCAGCTTATTGGGCATTAACTACGAGCAGTACTTC
CASSLLGINYEQYF
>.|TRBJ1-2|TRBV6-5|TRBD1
TGTGCCAGCAGTAGGACAGGGTTTGGCTACACCTTC
CASSRTGFGYTF
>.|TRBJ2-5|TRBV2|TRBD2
TGTGCCAGCAGCGCACCGGGACTAACCCAAGAGACCCAGTACTTC
CASSAPGLTQETQYF
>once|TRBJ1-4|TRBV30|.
TGTGCCTGGAGTGTAAACACGAAGGAGGAAAAACTGTTTTTT
CAWSVNTKEEKLFF
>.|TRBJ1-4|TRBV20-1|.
TGCAGTGCTAGAGTAAATGAAAAACTGTTTTTT
CSARVNEKLFF
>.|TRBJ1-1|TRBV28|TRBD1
TGTGCCAGCAGAGGGACAGTGAACACTGAAGCTTTCTTT
CASRGTVNTEAFF
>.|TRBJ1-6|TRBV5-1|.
TGCGCCAGCAGCTTCCATACCGGGACCGATAATTCACCCCTCCACTTT
CASSFHTGTDNSPLHF
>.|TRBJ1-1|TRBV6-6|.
TGTGCCAGCAGTCGAGGGGACACTGAAGCTTTCTTT
CASSRGDTEAFF
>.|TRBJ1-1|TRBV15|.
TGTGCCACCAGCAACCCCCTGGCTTTTGCTGAAGCTTTCTTT
CATSNPLAFAEAFF
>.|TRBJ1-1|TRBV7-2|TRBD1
TGTGCCAGCAGCTTAGTAGGTCGGCAGGGGGCAATGAACACTGAAGCTTTCTTT
CASSLVGRQGAMNTEAFF
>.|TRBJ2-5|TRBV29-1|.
TGCAGCGTTACCGTCGGGGGTGCAGAGACCCAGTACTTC
CSVTVGGAETQYF
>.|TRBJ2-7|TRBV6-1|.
TGTGCCAGCAATGAGGGACATCTGAAGACGGAGCAGTACTTC
CASNEGHLKTEQYF
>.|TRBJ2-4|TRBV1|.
TGCACCAGCAGCCCCCTCGGGCTTCCAGAAGCCAAAAACATTCAGTACTTC
CTSSPLGLPEAKNIQYF
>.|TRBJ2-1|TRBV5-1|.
TGCGCCAGCAGCTCTAATCCAGGGAATTCGAATGAGCAGTTCTTC
CASSSNPGNSNEQFF
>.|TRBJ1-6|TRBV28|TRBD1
TGTGCCAGCAGTTTAGGGGACAGGCTAAATTCACCCCTCCACTTT
CASSLGDRLNSPLHF
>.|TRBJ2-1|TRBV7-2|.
TGTGCCAGCAGCCCTGCGGGGAGCTCCTACAATGAGCAGTTCTTC
CASSPAGSSYNEQFF
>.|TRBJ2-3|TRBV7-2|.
TGTGCCAGCAGCTTAGAGGCTAGTGGGGGTCGGTATTTT
CASSLEASGGRYF
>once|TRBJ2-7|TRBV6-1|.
TGTGCCAGCACTGCGGGGATCGGAGAGCAGTACTTC
CASTAGIGEQYF
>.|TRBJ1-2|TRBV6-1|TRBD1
TGTGCCAGCAGGAACAGGGGCTATGGCTACACCTTC
CASRNRGYGYTF
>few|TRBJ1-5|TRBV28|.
TGTGCCAGCAGTTCCCCTACATTGGGAAATCAGCCCCAGCATTTT
CASSSPTLGNQPQHF
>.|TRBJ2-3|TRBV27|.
TGTGCCAGTCGCTCGGATACGCAGTATTTT
CASRSDTQYF
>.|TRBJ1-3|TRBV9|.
TGTGCCAGCAGCGTAGCCCCAGACTCTGGAAACACCATATATTTT
CASSVAPDSGNTIYF
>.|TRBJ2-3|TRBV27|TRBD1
TGTGCCAGCAGTTTCGACAGGGTGACAGATACGCAGTATTTT
CASSFDRVTDTQYF
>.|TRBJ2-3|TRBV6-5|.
TGTGCCAGCAGTGACCCCCGGGAAACAGATACGCAGTATTTT
CASSDPRETDTQYF
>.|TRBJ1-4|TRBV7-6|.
TGTGCCAGCAGCTTCGGAAGCAATGAAAAACTGTTTTTT
CASSFGSNEKLFF
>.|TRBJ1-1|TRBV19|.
TGTGCCAGTAGGAGGCCGGGAACAGGGAAGGGGGCTGAAGCTTTCTTT
CASRRPGTGKGAEAFF
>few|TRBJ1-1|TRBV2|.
TGTGCCAGCAGTGGAGACAGGAACACTGAAGCTTTCTTT
CASSGDRNTEAFF
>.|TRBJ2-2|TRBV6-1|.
TGTGCCAGCAGTGTACCAGGGGACACCGGGGAGCTGTTTTTT
CASSVPGDTGELFF
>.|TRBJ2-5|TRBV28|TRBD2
TGTGCCAGCAGTTTTTTAAAGTGGTTTAGCGGGGGGGCGGGAGAGACCCAGTACTTC
CASSFLKWFSGGAGETQYF
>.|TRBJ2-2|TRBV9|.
TGTGCCAGCAGCCCCCGGACACCACCCGGGGAGCTGTTTTTT
CASSPRTPPGELFF